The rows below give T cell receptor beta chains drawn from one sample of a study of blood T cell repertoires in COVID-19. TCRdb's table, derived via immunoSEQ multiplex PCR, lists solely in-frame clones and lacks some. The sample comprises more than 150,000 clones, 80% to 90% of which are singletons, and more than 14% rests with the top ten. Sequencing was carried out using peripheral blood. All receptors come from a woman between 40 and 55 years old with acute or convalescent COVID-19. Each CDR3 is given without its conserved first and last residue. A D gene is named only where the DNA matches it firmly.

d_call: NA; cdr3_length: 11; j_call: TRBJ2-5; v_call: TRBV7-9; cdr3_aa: ASSLHGQETQY
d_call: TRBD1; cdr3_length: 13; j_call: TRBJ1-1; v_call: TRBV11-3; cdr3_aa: ASSSRGTGPSEAF
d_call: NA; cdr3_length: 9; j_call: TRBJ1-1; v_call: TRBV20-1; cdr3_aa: SARDSTGAF
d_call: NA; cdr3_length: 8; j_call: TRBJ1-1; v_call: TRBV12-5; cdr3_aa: ASGTLEAF
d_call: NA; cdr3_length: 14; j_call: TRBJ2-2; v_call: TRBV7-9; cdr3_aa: ASSLIFRLDTGELF
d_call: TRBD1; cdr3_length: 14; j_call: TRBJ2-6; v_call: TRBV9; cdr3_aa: ASSSDRSSGANVLT
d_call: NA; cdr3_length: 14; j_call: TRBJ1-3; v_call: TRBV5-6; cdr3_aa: ASSLGWEAAGNTIY
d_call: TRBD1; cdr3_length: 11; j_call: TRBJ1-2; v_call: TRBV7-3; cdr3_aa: ASSPETGYGYT
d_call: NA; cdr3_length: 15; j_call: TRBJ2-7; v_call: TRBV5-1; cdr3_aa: ASSPTLRTESPYEQY
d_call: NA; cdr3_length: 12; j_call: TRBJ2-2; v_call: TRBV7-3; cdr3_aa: ASSSVANTGELF
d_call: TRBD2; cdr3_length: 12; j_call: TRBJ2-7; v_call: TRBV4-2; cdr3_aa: ASSHGTSGTGQY
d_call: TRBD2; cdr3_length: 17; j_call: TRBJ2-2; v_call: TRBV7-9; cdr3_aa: ASSTGLAGGPIYTGELF
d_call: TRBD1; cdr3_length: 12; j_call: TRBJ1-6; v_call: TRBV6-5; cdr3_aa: ASITGGRGSPLH
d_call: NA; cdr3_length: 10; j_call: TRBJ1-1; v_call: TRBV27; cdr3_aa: ASIGGAPEAF
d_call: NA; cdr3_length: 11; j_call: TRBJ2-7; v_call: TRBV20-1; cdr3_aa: SANEQSSYEQY
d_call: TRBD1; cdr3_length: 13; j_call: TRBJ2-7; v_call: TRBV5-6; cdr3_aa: ASSAPWTGGFEQY
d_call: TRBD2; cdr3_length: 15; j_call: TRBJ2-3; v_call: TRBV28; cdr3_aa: ASSHSIAGYSTDTQY